A selection of T cell receptor beta chains follows, all from one sample in a study of T cells after yellow fever vaccination. TCRdb re-called the 5' RACE reads with MiXCR, one entry per CDR3 protein. The table shows hundreds of thousands of distinct CDR3 sequences, with roughly 12% occurring only once. This sample comprised PBMCs, obtained on the day of the yellow fever booster vaccination. The receptors derive from a man under 40 who received the YFV17D yellow fever vaccine. The CDR3 runs from the conserved cysteine through the conserved F or W. A D gene is named only where the DNA matches it firmly. Clone sizes are given selectively: once, few, many, or a class where the clone is expanded.

few	.	TRBV30	TRBJ2-5	TGTGCCTGGAGTGTACAACAAGAGACCCAGTACTTC	CAWSVQQETQYF
many	.	TRBV7-2	TRBJ2-3	TGTGCCAGCAGCTTAGTCGGATTCACAGATACGCAGTATTTT	CASSLVGFTDTQYF
few	.	TRBV7-2	TRBJ2-1	TGTGCCAGCCGATTACCGGGAGCAGATGAGCAGTTCTTC	CASRLPGADEQFF
few	TRBD1	TRBV29-1	TRBJ1-2	TGCAGCGCCCGGACAGGGCCATACCGTGTTGGCTACACCTTC	CSARTGPYRVGYTF
.	TRBD1	TRBV6-5	TRBJ1-1	TGTGCCAGCAGACGAGGACAGGGCACTGAAGCTTTCTTT	CASRRGQGTEAFF
few	.	TRBV12-3/TRBV12-4	TRBJ2-3	TGTGCCAGCAGTTTTGGAGGGCAGGGGGCAGATACGCAGTATTTT	CASSFGGQGADTQYF
.	.	TRBV19	TRBJ2-5	TGTGCCAGTAGTCGCGGGACTCTACAAGAGACCCAGTACTTC	CASSRGTLQETQYF
.	.	TRBV6-1	TRBJ2-7	TGTGCCAGCAGTGAAGTAGGGTACGAGCAGTACTTC	CASSEVGYEQYF
many	.	TRBV5-1	TRBJ2-7	TGTGCCAGCAGTTCTGAGGGGGTGTACGAGCAGTACTTC	CASSSEGVYEQYF
few	.	TRBV7-2	TRBJ2-1	TGTGCCAGCAGCTTAGTAGTGGTTAGCGGCCCGTGGGAGCAGTTCTTC	CASSLVVVSGPWEQFF
few	.	TRBV10-3	TRBJ1-5	TGTGCCATCAGTGAGTCGAGGGACCTCAATCAGCCCCAGCATTTT	CAISESRDLNQPQHF
many	TRBD2	TRBV7-6	TRBJ2-2	TGTGCCAGCAGCTCCGAGACGGGAGGGCCCGGGGAGCTGTTTTTT	CASSSETGGPGELFF
many	TRBD2	TRBV19	TRBJ2-7	TGTGCCAGTAGTAGAGCGGGAGGCATCTACGAGCAGTACTTC	CASSRAGGIYEQYF
.	.	TRBV23-1	TRBJ2-7	TGCGCCAGCAGTCAATCAAGGCCACACTACGAGCAGTACTTC	CASSQSRPHYEQYF
few	TRBD2	TRBV24-1	TRBJ2-5	TGTGCCACCAGTGATTATAGCGGGAGACAGTACTTC	CATSDYSGRQYF
.	TRBD2	TRBV5-1	TRBJ2-7	TGCGCCAGCAGCTTGGAAAGCGGGAACAAACCCTACGAGCAGTACTTC	CASSLESGNKPYEQYF
few	.	TRBV5-6	TRBJ2-1	TGTGCCAGCAGCTTGTGGGGCGGGACAGAGTTGTTCTTC	CASSLWGGTELFF
.	.	TRBV7-9	TRBJ1-2	TGTGCCAGCAGCTTAGTCGGGGGGCAGGACTATGGCTACACCTTC	CASSLVGGQDYGYTF
few	TRBD1	TRBV5-1	TRBJ2-1	TGCGCCAGCAGCTTGGGTGGGACAGGGGCATTCAATGAGCAGTTCTTC	CASSLGGTGAFNEQFF
.	TRBD2	TRBV9	TRBJ2-5	TGTGCCAGCAGCTCTCTCGGACTAGCGGGAGGGGAGACCCAGTACTTC	CASSSLGLAGGETQYF
.	TRBD2	TRBV13	TRBJ2-3	TGTGCCAGCAGCTTAGCGGGACTAGCGGGAGCAGATACGCAGTATTTT	CASSLAGLAGADTQYF
many	.	TRBV6-2/TRBV6-3	TRBJ2-1	TGTGCCAGCAGCCGTACGGCCCGTCGTGAGCAGTTCTTC	CASSRTARREQFF
few	TRBD2	TRBV7-9	TRBJ2-7	TGTGCCAGCAGCTCCTCAGAATTAGCGGGAGGCTCCTACGAGCAGTACTTC	CASSSSELAGGSYEQYF
few	.	TRBV27	TRBJ2-7	TGTGCCAGCAGTTTCATGGGTAGCGAGCAGTACTTC	CASSFMGSEQYF
few	.	TRBV28	TRBJ2-1	TGTGCCAGCAGTTTAGCTCGACTAGCCCTAACGGGGGGCGATGAGCAGTTCTTC	CASSLARLALTGGDEQFF
.	.	TRBV27	TRBJ2-3	TGTGCCACCCGACAGGGAGGTACCAGCGGGAGTTACCTGGGAACGCAGTATTTT	CATRQGGTSGSYLGTQYF
.	TRBD1	TRBV19	TRBJ2-2	TGTGCCAGTAAAAGATGGACAGGGGAGGACACCGGGGAGCTGTTTTTT	CASKRWTGEDTGELFF
.	.	TRBV3-1	TRBJ1-1	TGTGCCAGCAGCCCCCGGGTGAACACTGAAGCTTTCTTT	CASSPRVNTEAFF
many	.	TRBV6-5	TRBJ1-1	TGTGCCAGCAGTAACCCCTCGGGTACTAACACTGAAGCTTTCTTT	CASSNPSGTNTEAFF
.	.	TRBV5-6	TRBJ1-6	TGTGCCAGCAGCTTCGTGGGGCGCGAGTTCCTCCACTTT	CASSFVGREFLHF
few	TRBD1	TRBV24-1	TRBJ1-6	TGTGCCACCAGTGATCCGCGGACGACAGGGAGGAGATCACCCCTCCACTTT	CATSDPRTTGRRSPLHF
.	.	TRBV13	TRBJ2-1	TGTGCCAGCAGCTTGAGGGGAGCGCAGTTCTTC	CASSLRGAQFF
.	.	TRBV7-7	TRBJ2-1	TGTGCCAGCAGCCTCCTCCCCGACTTATCACCCCCCCCGAATGAGCAGTTCTTC	CASSLLPDLSPPPNEQFF
few	.	TRBV9	TRBJ1-6	TGTGCCAGCAGCGTAGGCACAGGGACGTTTGGTAATTCACCCCTCCACTTT	CASSVGTGTFGNSPLHF
many	.	TRBV10-3	TRBJ2-7	TGTGCCATCTGGGGGCCTGGGGTCTACGAGCAGTACTTC	CAIWGPGVYEQYF
.	.	TRBV7-2	TRBJ2-5	TGTGCCAGCAGCTTAGAGGGGAGTACAGAGACCCAGTACTTC	CASSLEGSTETQYF
few	.	TRBV3-1	TRBJ2-6	TGTGCCAGCAGCCAAGATGGGCAAGGTCCGATTTCTCGCGGGGCCAACGTCCTGACTTTC	CASSQDGQGPISRGANVLTF
few	TRBD1	TRBV10-1	TRBJ2-2	TGCGCCAGCAGCCAACGAGGGGGACAGACCTCCGGGGAGCTGTTTTTT	CASSQRGGQTSGELFF
.	.	TRBV13	TRBJ2-3	TGTGCCAGCAGCTCCGGACAGTCCCACACAGATACGCAGTATTTT	CASSSGQSHTDTQYF
few	TRBD2	TRBV6-5	TRBJ2-7	TGTGCCAGCAGCCCTCTAGCGGGATCGACCTACGAGCAGTACTTC	CASSPLAGSTYEQYF
few	TRBD1	TRBV10-3	TRBJ2-5	TGTGCCATCAGGGCCGGACAGGACCAAGAGACCCAGTACTTC	CAIRAGQDQETQYF
.	.	TRBV14	TRBJ2-1	TGTGCCAGCAGTACGACCGCGAACAATGAGCAGTTCTTC	CASSTTANNEQFF
many	.	TRBV7-9	TRBJ2-7	TGTGCCAGCAGCAGCAGCGGACTGTCCTACGAGCAGTACTTC	CASSSSGLSYEQYF
many	.	TRBV20-1	TRBJ2-1	TGCAGTGCTAGGGACTGGGGGGTCAATGAGCAGTTCTTC	CSARDWGVNEQFF
.	TRBD2	TRBV5-1	TRBJ2-1	TGCGCCAGCAGCTTGGAAAGACTAGGACTAGCGGGAGGGGTGTTCTTC	CASSLERLGLAGGVFF
.	.	TRBV30	TRBJ2-2	TGTGCCTGGAGTACTGCGAACACCGGGGAGCTGTTTTTT	CAWSTANTGELFF
.	.	TRBV21-1	TRBJ2-7	TGTGCCAGCAGCGTCCCCGGGGGGTACTACGAGCAGTACTTC	CASSVPGGYYEQYF
few	TRBD1	TRBV19	TRBJ1-1	TGTGCCAGTAGTCCCCGACAGGGAGTCGGTTCCACTGAAGCTTTCTTT	CASSPRQGVGSTEAFF
many	.	TRBV12-3/TRBV12-4	TRBJ2-3	TGTGCCAGCAGTCTAACCGGCACAGATACGCAGTATTTT	CASSLTGTDTQYF
few	.	TRBV20-1	TRBJ2-2	TGCAGTGCTAGAAGGGACGGACGCACCGGGGAGCTGTTTTTT	CSARRDGRTGELFF
.	.	TRBV7-2	TRBJ2-1	TGTGCCAGCAGCTTAATGTATTCGACAATATTCCCCAATGAGCAGTTCTTC	CASSLMYSTIFPNEQFF
.	TRBD1	TRBV29-1	TRBJ2-7	TGCAGCGTTAGGGACAGGGGGGAGAGCGAGCAGTACTTC	CSVRDRGESEQYF
few	.	TRBV6-2/TRBV6-3	TRBJ1-1	TGTGCCAGCAGACCCTCCGGGGACACTGAAGCTTTCTTT	CASRPSGDTEAFF